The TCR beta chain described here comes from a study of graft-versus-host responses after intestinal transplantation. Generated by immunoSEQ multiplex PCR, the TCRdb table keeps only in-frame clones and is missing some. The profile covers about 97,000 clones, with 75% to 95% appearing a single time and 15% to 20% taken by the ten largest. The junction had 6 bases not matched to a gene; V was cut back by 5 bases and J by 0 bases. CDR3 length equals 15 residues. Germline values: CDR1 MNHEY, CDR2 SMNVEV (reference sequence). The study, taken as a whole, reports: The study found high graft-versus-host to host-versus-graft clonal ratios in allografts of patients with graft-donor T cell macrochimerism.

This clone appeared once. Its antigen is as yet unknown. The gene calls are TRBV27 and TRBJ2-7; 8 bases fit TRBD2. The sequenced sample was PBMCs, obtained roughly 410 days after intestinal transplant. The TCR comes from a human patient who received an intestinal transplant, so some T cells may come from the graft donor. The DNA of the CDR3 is TGTGCCAGCAGTCGGGGGGGGATCTACTCCTACGAGCAGTACTTC. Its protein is CASSRGGIYSYEQYF.